This entry describes one T cell receptor beta chain. Its antigen is not known. This sample was taken from a study of T cell repertoires in aging, cancer and after chemotherapy. Whole-study context: Pre- and post-chemotherapy samples were paired from glioblastoma patients treated with temozolomide-based therapy. The full dataset contained 9.1 million or so TCR reads.

Multiplex touch-down PCR with TRB-A/B primers amplified rearranged V-D-J TRB sequences. One entry per CDR3 protein, called by TCRdb with MiXCR from the multiplex PCR reads. The repertoire includes over 3,000 distinct CDR3 sequences, under 35% of them detected once, and around 19% sits in the top ten. General study points: Untreated cancer patients had significantly lower blood TCR diversity than age-matched healthy donors. In each cancer cohort, median generation probability increased across chemotherapy, suggesting thymic output rebounded.

Amplification of TCR beta used genomic DNA extracted from peripheral blood. The V end lost 5 bases, the J end lost 7 bases, and 18 bases lay between the germline ends. This CDR3 comprises 14 residues. Germline V gene sequence: CDR1 MNHEY, CDR2 SVGEGT. The chain is built from TRBV6-2 or TRBV6-3 and TRBJ2-7; the D gene is possibly TRBD2 (7 bases). This receptor was obtained from a human donor with a solid tumor. The sequenced material came from blood. The chain's CDR3 is CASSIGGVSLEQYF. The CDR3 DNA sequence: TGTGCCAGCAGTATAGGGGGGGTCTCGCTGGAGCAGTACTTC.